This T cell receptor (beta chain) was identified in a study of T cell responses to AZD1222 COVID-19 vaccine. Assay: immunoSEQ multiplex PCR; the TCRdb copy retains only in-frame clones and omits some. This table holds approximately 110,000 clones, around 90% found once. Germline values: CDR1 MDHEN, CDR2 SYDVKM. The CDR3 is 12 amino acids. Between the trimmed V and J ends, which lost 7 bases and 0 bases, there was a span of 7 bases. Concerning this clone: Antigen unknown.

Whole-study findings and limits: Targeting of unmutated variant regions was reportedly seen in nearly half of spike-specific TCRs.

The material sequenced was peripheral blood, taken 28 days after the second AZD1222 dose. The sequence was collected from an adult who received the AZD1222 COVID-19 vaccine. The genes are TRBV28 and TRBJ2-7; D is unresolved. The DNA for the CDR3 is TGTGCCAGCATTTCGACCTCCTACGAGCAGTACTTC. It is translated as CASISTSYEQYF.